One T cell receptor beta chain is described in this entry. Its antigen is unknown. This sample stems from a study of vaccination and CD4 T cells after COVID-19. Study outcomes and limitations: Of the reactive clones in convalescent patients, a median roughly 86% showed up only post-vaccination.

Once obtained from cultured CD4+ T cells, the DNA was sequenced using the Oncomine TCR Beta short-read assay. The authors extracted genomic DNA from cultured CD4+ T cells. TCRdb re-analysed the PCR reads in MiXCR, keeping a single row per CDR3 protein. The sample lists over 10,000 distinct CDR3 sequences; roughly 56% were seen once. Sample treatment: approximately 9-day PBMC culture with coronavirus spike peptide pools or control peptides (ViraFEST assay). Germline values: CDR1 MNHNS, CDR2 SASEGT. V dropped 8 bases and J dropped 5 bases, with 15 bases sitting between them. The CDR3 totals 13 residues.

This receptor was taken from a human donor who had recovered from COVID-19. Sequenced: CD4+ T cells from blood, cultured in vitro. The rearrangement links TRBV6-1 to TRBJ2-5, with a tentative D call TRBD1 (5 bases). The CDR3 DNA follows: TGTGCCAGCGGGGCCTTGATAAGGGAGACCCAGTACTTC. This sequence encodes CASGALIRETQYF.